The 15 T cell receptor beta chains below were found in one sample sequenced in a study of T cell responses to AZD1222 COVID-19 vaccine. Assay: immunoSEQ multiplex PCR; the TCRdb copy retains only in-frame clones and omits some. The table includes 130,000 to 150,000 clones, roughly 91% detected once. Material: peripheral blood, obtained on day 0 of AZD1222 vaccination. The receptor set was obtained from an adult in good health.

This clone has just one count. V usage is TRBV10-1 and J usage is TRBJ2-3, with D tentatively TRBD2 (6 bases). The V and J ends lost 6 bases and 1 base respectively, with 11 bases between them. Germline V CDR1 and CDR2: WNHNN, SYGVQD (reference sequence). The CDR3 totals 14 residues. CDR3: CASSPGRRTDTQYF. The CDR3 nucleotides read TGCGCCAGCAGCCCGGGGAGGCGCACAGATACGCAGTATTTT.

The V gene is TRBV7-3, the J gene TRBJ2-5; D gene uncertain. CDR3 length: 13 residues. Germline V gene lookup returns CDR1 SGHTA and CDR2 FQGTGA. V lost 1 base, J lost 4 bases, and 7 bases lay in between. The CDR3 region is CASSLRIGETQYF. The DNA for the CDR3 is TGTGCCAGCAGCTTAAGGATTGGAGAGACCCAGTACTTC.

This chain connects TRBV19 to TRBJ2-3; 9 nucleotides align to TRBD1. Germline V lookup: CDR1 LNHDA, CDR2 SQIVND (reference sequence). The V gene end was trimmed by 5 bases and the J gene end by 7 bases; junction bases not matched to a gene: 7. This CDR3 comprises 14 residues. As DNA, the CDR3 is TGTGCCAGTAGTCAAGGGACAGGGCCTCATACGCAGTATTTT. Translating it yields CASSQGTGPHTQYF.

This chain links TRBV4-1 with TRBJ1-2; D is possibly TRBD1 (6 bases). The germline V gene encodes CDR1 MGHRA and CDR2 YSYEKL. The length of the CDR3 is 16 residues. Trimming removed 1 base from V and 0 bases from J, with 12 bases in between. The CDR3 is CASSQADSATNYGYTF. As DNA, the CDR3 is TGCGCCAGCAGCCAAGCGGACAGCGCGACTAACTATGGCTACACCTTC.

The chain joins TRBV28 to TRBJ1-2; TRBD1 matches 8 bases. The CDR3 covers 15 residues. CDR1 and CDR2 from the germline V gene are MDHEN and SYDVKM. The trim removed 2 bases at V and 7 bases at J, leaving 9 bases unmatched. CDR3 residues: CASSLRTGLRVGYTF. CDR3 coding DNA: TGTGCCAGCAGTTTACGGACAGGGTTACGTGTTGGCTACACCTTC.

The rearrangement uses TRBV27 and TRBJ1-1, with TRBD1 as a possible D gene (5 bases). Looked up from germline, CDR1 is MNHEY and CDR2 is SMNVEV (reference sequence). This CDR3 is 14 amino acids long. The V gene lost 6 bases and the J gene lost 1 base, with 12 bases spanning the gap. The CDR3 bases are TGTGCCAGCAGCGGGGGACGGCCGAACACTGAAGCTTTCTTT. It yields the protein CASSGGRPNTEAFF.

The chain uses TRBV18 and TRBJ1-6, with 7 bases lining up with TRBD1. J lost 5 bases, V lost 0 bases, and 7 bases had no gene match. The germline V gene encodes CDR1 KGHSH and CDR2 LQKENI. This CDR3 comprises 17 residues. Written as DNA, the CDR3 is TGTGCCAGCTCACCACCCCGGACAGGACCAAATAATTCACCCCTCCACTTT. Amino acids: CASSPPRTGPNNSPLHF. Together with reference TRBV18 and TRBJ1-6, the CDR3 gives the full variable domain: NAGVMQNPRHLVRRRGQEARLRCSPMKGHSHVYWYRQLPEEGLKFMVYLQKENIIDESGMPKERFSAEFPKEGPSILRIQQVVRGDSAAYFCASSPPRTGPNNSPLHFGNGTRLTVT.

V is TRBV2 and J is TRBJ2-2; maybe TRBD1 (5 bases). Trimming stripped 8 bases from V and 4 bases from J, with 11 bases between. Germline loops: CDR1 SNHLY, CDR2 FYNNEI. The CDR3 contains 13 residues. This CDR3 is CASGWTTTGELFF. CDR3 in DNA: TGTGCCAGCGGATGGACAACCACCGGGGAGCTGTTTTTT.

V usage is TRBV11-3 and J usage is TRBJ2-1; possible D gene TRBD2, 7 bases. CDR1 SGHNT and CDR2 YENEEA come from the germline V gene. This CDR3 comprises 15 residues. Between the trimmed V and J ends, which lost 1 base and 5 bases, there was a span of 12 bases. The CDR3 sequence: CASSLVGGGHNEQFF. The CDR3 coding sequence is TGTGCCAGCAGCTTAGTGGGCGGGGGCCACAATGAGCAGTTCTTC.

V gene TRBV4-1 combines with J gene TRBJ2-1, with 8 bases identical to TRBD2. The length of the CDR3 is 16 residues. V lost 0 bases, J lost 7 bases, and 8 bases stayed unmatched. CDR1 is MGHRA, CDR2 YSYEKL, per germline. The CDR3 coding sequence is TGCGCCAGCAGCCAAGATACCGGGACTAGGGGAAATGAGCAGTTCTTC. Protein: CASSQDTGTRGNEQFF.

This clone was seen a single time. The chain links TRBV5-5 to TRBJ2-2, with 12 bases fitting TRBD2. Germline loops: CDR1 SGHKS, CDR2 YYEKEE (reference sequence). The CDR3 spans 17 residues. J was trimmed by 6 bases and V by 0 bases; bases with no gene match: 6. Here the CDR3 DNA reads TGTGCCAGCAGCTTGGCCGGCGGGACTAGCGGGTCCGGGGAGCTGTTTTTT. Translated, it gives CASSLAGGTSGSGELFF. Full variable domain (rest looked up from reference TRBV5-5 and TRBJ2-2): DAGVTQSPTHLIKTRGQQVTLRCSPISGHKSVSWYQQVLGQGPQFIFQYYEKEERGRGNFPDRFSARQFPNYSSELNVNALLLGDSALYLCASSLAGGTSGSGELFFGEGSRLTVL.

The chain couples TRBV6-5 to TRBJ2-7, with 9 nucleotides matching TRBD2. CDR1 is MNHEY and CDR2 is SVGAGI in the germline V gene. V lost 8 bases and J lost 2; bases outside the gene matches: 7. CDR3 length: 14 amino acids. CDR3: CASLRVAGAYEQYF. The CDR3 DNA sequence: TGTGCCAGCCTGAGGGTAGCGGGGGCCTACGAGCAGTACTTC.

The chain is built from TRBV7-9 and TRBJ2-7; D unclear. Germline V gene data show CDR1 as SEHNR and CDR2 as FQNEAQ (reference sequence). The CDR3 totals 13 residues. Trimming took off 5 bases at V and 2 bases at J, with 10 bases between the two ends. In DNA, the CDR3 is TGTGCCAGCAGCCGCGATATGACCTACGAGCAGTACTTC. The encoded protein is CASSRDMTYEQYF.

DNA for the CDR3: TGTGCCAGCAGCTCGGGACACCGGGATACGCAGTATTTT. Its protein product is CASSSGHRDTQYF. This sequence joins TRBV11-3 and TRBJ2-3, with D maybe TRBD1 (6 bases). The V end was cut by 4 bases, the J end by 6 bases, with 11 bases between. The length of the CDR3 is 13 residues. In germline, CDR1 is SGHNT, CDR2 YENEEA.

The CDR3 DNA sequence: TGTGCCAGCAGCCCAACGGCGCCCAGCTCCTACAATGAGCAGTTCTTC. It codes for CASSPTAPSSYNEQFF. The chain employs TRBV3-1 (or the pseudogene TRBV3-2) and TRBJ2-1; D unresolved. Germline CDR1 is LGHDT and CDR2 is YNNKEL (reference sequence). CDR3 length: 16 amino acids. V lost 4 bases, J lost 0 bases, and 13 bases lay in between.